One sample yielded the 8 T cell receptor beta chains listed below, sequenced in a study of T cell changes during pregnancy in multiple sclerosis. The protocol was immunoSEQ multiplex PCR, while the TCRdb copy is restricted to in-frame clones and leaves out a portion. The sample records 50,000 or so clones, about 90% being singletons. The source material was CD4+ T cells from peripheral blood mononuclear cells, sampled in the second trimester of pregnancy. All receptors come from a female donor with multiple sclerosis, enrolled in a pregnancy study.

This rearrangement joins TRBV6-1 to TRBJ2-7, with 11 bases identical to TRBD1. The CDR3 runs to 15 residues. Looked up from germline, CDR1 is MNHNS and CDR2 is SASEGT. After removal of 4 bases from V and 7 bases from J, the junction contained 9 bases not matched to a gene. The CDR3 here is CASSGGTGGLREQYF. Here the CDR3 DNA reads TGTGCCAGCAGTGGCGGGACAGGGGGATTGAGGGAGCAGTACTTC.

V and J are TRBV19 and TRBJ2-1; no clear D gene. V gave up 5 bases and J gave up 2 bases, with 10 bases separating them. This CDR3 has 14 residues. Germline V gene sequence: CDR1 LNHDA, CDR2 SQIVND (reference sequence). This CDR3 reads CASSPTSTYNEQFF. The DNA of the CDR3 is TGTGCCAGTAGTCCTACGTCCACCTACAATGAGCAGTTCTTC.

This chain uses TRBV6-1 with TRBJ1-2; perhaps TRBD1 as D (6 bases). Germline CDR1 reads MNHNS; CDR2 reads SASEGT. The length of the CDR3 is 15 residues. Trimming pared 6 bases from V and 4 bases from J, leaving 18 bases between. CDR3 in amino acids: CASSLYAGDFYGYTF. The CDR3 DNA reads TGTGCCAGCAGCCTATATGCAGGGGATTTCTATGGCTACACCTTC.

This chain connects TRBV5-5 to TRBJ2-1; 7 bases are a match to TRBD1. There are 15 residues in the CDR3. Germline-derived CDR1 and CDR2 are SGHKS and YYEKEE (reference sequence). V was pared by 4 bases and J by 5 bases, with 9 bases of the junction left unmatched. CDR3 amino acids: CASSPPRDSNNEQFF. The CDR3 DNA follows: TGTGCCAGCAGCCCGCCCCGGGACAGCAACAATGAGCAGTTCTTC.

Remarks on this clone: The same CDR3 also results from other DNA sequences found in this sample. This chain connects TRBV5-1 to TRBJ2-1; 11 bases match TRBD2. The CDR3 is made up of 17 amino acids. CDR1 SGHRS and CDR2 YFSETQ come from the germline V gene. J was trimmed by 4 bases and V by 4 bases; bases with no gene match: 10. The CDR3 DNA reads as TGCGCCAGCAGCACCGGGACTAGCGGAAGTCTTTACAATGAGCAGTTCTTC. This encodes CASSTGTSGSLYNEQFF.

The chain uses TRBV15 and TRBJ2-3; D might be TRBD2 (5 bases). Germline loops: CDR1 LNHNV, CDR2 YYDKDF (reference sequence). The CDR3 consists of 18 residues. V was shortened by 0 bases and J by 3 bases, with 19 bases between the two germline ends. CDR3 sequence: CATSREASLGIRTDTQYF. The CDR3 bases are TGTGCCACCAGCAGAGAAGCCTCACTAGGGATAAGAACAGATACGCAGTATTTT.

The chain uses TRBV20-1 and TRBJ1-1; D is unclear. Germline loops: CDR1 DFQATT, CDR2 SNEGSKA (reference sequence). The CDR3 is 10 amino acids. Trimming shortened V by 5 bases and J by 6 bases, and 7 bases separated the two germline ends. CDR3 nucleotide sequence: TGCAGTGCTGGTCGGTCTGAAGCTTTCTTT. It encodes CSAGRSEAFF.

The chain couples TRBV9 to TRBJ2-3; possibly TRBD2 for D (5 bases). Trimming pared 0 bases from V and 10 bases from J, leaving 12 bases between. Per germline, CDR1 SGDLS and CDR2 YYNGEE. The CDR3 spans 13 residues. CDR3 protein: CASSVGPGMPQYF. In nucleotides, the CDR3 is TGTGCCAGCAGCGTAGGTCCGGGAATGCCGCAGTATTTT.